These 27 T cell receptor beta chains were sequenced from one sample in a study of T cells in localized non-small cell lung cancer (dated by TCRdb to the early 2020s). The library was produced with the immunoSEQ multiplex PCR assay. The table was pulled from immuneACCESS by TCRdb, which kept in-frame rearrangements only. Such tables lose some clones; where checked, under half of the loss comes from unresolved V genes, and the rest has no known cause. A total of roughly 38,000 clones appear in this sample, around 83% of them only once. The ten largest clones represent roughly 6.9% of the sample. The sample consisted of peripheral blood, taken before any cancer treatment. Receptors originate from a woman aged 18 to 50 with stage III lung adenocarcinoma.

This rearrangement joins TRBV5-1 to TRBJ2-7, with 9 nucleotides matching TRBD1. The germline V gene encodes CDR1 SGHRS and CDR2 YFSETQ. The CDR3 covers 14 residues. Trimming at V came to 2 bases and at J to 7 bases, leaving 7 bases not matched to a gene. The CDR3 DNA follows: TGCGCCAGCAGCTTACGACAGGGGGAGGGTGAGCAGTACTTC. Residues: CASSLRQGEGEQYF. The whole variable domain, remainder taken from reference TRBV5-1 and TRBJ2-7, is KAGVTQTPRYLIKTRGQQVTLSCSPISGHRSVSWYQQTPGQGLQFLFEYFSETQRNKGNFPGRFSGRQFSNSRSEMNVSTLELGDSALYLCASSLRQGEGEQYFGPGTRLTVT.

This CDR3 reads CASSPRGQGNTEAFF. The CDR3, as DNA: TGTGCCAGCAGCCCACGGGGACAGGGGAACACTGAAGCTTTCTTT. The V and J genes are TRBV5-8 and TRBJ1-1, with 9 bases that match TRBD1. With 4 bases clipped from V and 1 base from J, the junction kept 5 bases outside the gene matches. Germline V CDR1 and CDR2: SGHTS, YDEGEE. The CDR3 loop spans 15 amino acids.

The chain recombines TRBV5-5 with TRBJ2-2; 9 positions match TRBD1. The CDR3 extends over 16 amino acids. The trim removed 4 bases at V and 5 bases at J, leaving 9 bases unmatched. Germline CDR1 reads SGHKS; CDR2 reads YYEKEE (reference sequence). The CDR3 DNA follows: TGTGCCAGCAGCCCTTCCAGGACAGGGGTTACCGGGGAGCTGTTTTTT. Protein sequence: CASSPSRTGVTGELFF.

CDR3 sequence: CASSQGQTMNTEAFF. In DNA form, the CDR3 reads TGTGCCAGCAGCCAGGGACAGACCATGAACACTGAAGCTTTCTTT. J is TRBJ1-1 and V is TRBV11-1; the match to TRBD1 covers 7 bases. Germline V gene data show CDR1 as SGHAT and CDR2 as FQDESV (reference sequence). The length of the CDR3 is 15 residues. V was pared by 5 bases and J by 0 bases, with 6 bases of the junction left unmatched. The full variable domain, its missing parts supplied by reference TRBV11-1 and TRBJ1-1, is EAEVAQSPRYKITEKSQAVAFWCDPISGHATLYWYRQILGQGPELLVQFQDESVVDDSQLPKDRFSAERLKGVDSTLKIQPAELGDSAMYLCASSQGQTMNTEAFFGQGTRLTVV.

The CDR3 loop is CAITPGGAGANVLTF. The CDR3 bases are TGTGCCATCACCCCAGGGGGGGCTGGGGCCAACGTCCTGACTTTC. This chain joins TRBV10-3 and TRBJ2-6; D possibly matches TRBD1 or TRBD2 (7 bases each). Trimming stripped 7 bases from V and 2 bases from J, with 12 bases between. The germline V gene has CDR1 ENHRY and CDR2 SYGVKD. This CDR3 is 15 amino acids long.

This clone has only one observation. The genes are TRBV5-1 and TRBJ2-7; D is perhaps TRBD2 (7 bases). V was pared by 4 bases and J by 5 bases, with 22 bases between. The germline gives CDR1 SGHRS, CDR2 YFSETQ. The CDR3 contains 16 residues. Here the CDR3 DNA reads TGCGCCAGCAGCCAATCGGGGGGCTCTATGATAAACGAGCAGTACTTC. Residues: CASSQSGGSMINEQYF.

V and J are TRBV5-4 and TRBJ2-2, with 11 bases that match TRBD2. The CDR3 totals 16 residues. Germline V gene data show CDR1 as SGHNT and CDR2 as YYREEE (reference sequence). The junction had 4 bases not matched to a gene; V was cut back by 5 bases and J by 1 base. CDR3 protein: CASRSGTSGNTGELFF. The DNA of the CDR3 is TGTGCCAGCAGGTCCGGGACTAGCGGGAACACCGGGGAGCTGTTTTTT.

V and J are TRBV7-3 and TRBJ2-5; D remains unclear. CDR1 and CDR2 (germline): SGHTA, FQGTGA. V was trimmed by 6 bases and J by 1 base, leaving 15 bases between them. The CDR3 extends over 15 amino acids. The CDR3 bases are TGTGCCAGCAGTTCCGATGGTGACGGCCAAGAGACCCAGTACTTC. Its protein product is CASSSDGDGQETQYF.

The CDR3 bases are TGTGCCAGCAGCTTAGCGCGGGCCTACACTGAAGCTTTCTTT. Its protein product is CASSLARAYTEAFF. The chain couples TRBV7-9 to TRBJ1-1; D is undetermined. The V and J ends lost 0 bases and 3 bases respectively, with 8 bases between them. The CDR3 length is 14 residues. The germline gives CDR1 SEHNR, CDR2 FQNEAQ (reference sequence).

Only one count was recorded for this clone. This chain joins TRBV7-9 and TRBJ2-7, with D possibly matching TRBD1 (5 bases). V was pared by 3 bases and J by 6 bases, with 9 bases between. Germline CDR1 and CDR2: SEHNR and FQNEAQ (reference sequence). CDR3 length: 12 amino acids. The CDR3 bases are TGTGCCAGCAGCTTTGGGGCGCCCGAGCAGTACTTC. This sequence encodes CASSFGAPEQYF.

The chain combines TRBV7-9 with TRBJ2-7; D call uncertain. The CDR3 sequence is 14 residues long. Germline V gene lookup returns CDR1 SEHNR and CDR2 FQNEAQ (reference sequence). Trimming took off 4 bases at V and 2 bases at J, with 12 bases between the two ends. Here the CDR3 reads CASSSGPRTYEQYF. The CDR3, as DNA: TGTGCCAGCAGCTCGGGTCCTAGGACCTACGAGCAGTACTTC.

This chain uses TRBV4-1 with TRBJ2-4, with D possibly being TRBD1 or TRBD2 (5 bases each). The V end was cut by 2 bases, the J end by 6 bases, with 8 bases between. The CDR3 runs 13 residues. Germline assignment: CDR1 MGHRA and CDR2 YSYEKL. The CDR3 loop reads CASSQRDGNIQYF. The CDR3 coding sequence is TGCGCCAGCAGCCAAAGGGACGGAAACATTCAGTACTTC.

The chain is built from TRBV11-2 and TRBJ1-4; D gene uncertain. The germline V gene encodes CDR1 SGHAT and CDR2 FQNNGV. This CDR3 contains 17 residues. The V end was cut by 2 bases, the J end by 4 bases, with 17 bases between. The CDR3 nucleotides read TGTGCCAGCAGCTTATCGGGCAGCCCCTACGGTAATGAAAAACTGTTTTTT. Translation gives CASSLSGSPYGNEKLFF.

The chain couples TRBV18 to TRBJ2-1; no reliable D call. The CDR3 is 12 residues long. Germline assignment: CDR1 KGHSH and CDR2 LQKENI. Between the trimmed V and J ends, which lost 3 bases and 6 bases, there was a span of 6 bases. The DNA of the CDR3 is TGTGCCAGCTCACCGAGAAGCAATGAGCAGTTCTTC. The encoded protein is CASSPRSNEQFF. Full variable domain (rest looked up from reference TRBV18 and TRBJ2-1): NAGVMQNPRHLVRRRGQEARLRCSPMKGHSHVYWYRQLPEEGLKFMVYLQKENIIDESGMPKERFSAEFPKEGPSILRIQQVVRGDSAAYFCASSPRSNEQFFGPGTRLTVL.

The chain has TRBV29-1 and TRBJ1-2, with a weak D call TRBD1 (6 bases). Germline assignment: CDR1 SQVTM and CDR2 ANQGSEA. Trimming left V 4 bases short and J 5 bases short, with 14 bases between. This CDR3 has 13 amino acids. CDR3 sequence: CSVVVRGGYGYTF. The CDR3 nucleotides read TGCAGCGTTGTCGTCAGGGGAGGTTATGGCTACACCTTC.

V usage is TRBV7-2 and J usage is TRBJ1-3; a weak D match, TRBD1 (6 bases). Germline V gene data show CDR1 as SGHTA and CDR2 as FQGNSA. CDR3 length equals 15 residues. Trimming removed 1 base at V and 0 bases at J, with 7 bases between. The CDR3 bases are TGTGCCAGCAGCTTAGTACAGGGCTCTGGAAACACCATATATTTT. Amino acids: CASSLVQGSGNTIYF.

V usage is TRBV16 and J usage is TRBJ1-6; the D is unclear. Between the trimmed V and J ends, which lost 0 bases and 7 bases, there was a span of 10 bases. CDR3 length equals 15 residues. Germline V gene data show CDR1 as KGHSY and CDR2 as FQNENV. CDR3 nucleotide sequence: TGTGCCAGCAGCCAATCCCCAGGATACAATTCACCCCTCCACTTT. Translating it yields CASSQSPGYNSPLHF.

The genes are TRBV2 and TRBJ1-4, with 9 positions matching TRBD1. The CDR3 covers 15 residues. CDR1 is SNHLY and CDR2 is FYNNEI in the germline V gene. The V segment lost 7 bases and the J segment 8 bases; nucleotides outside the gene matches: 11. The CDR3 reads CASKLTGGIGEKLFF. The CDR3 nucleotides read TGTGCCAGCAAACTCACAGGGGGCATCGGGGAAAAACTGTTTTTT. The full variable domain, rest sourced from reference TRBV2 and TRBJ1-4, is EPEVTQTPSHQVTQMGQEVILRCVPISNHLYFYWYRQILGQKVEFLVSFYNNEISEKSEIFDDQFSVERPDGSNFTLKIRSTKLEDSAMYFCASKLTGGIGEKLFFGSGTQLSVL.

The rearrangement uses TRBV29-1 and TRBJ1-2; no definite D call. Trimming took off 4 bases at V and 5 bases at J, with 14 bases between the two ends. The CDR3 sequence is 13 residues long. The germline CDR1 and CDR2 sequences are SQVTM and ANQGSEA. The CDR3 region is CSVVETLAYGYTF. Written as DNA, the CDR3 is TGCAGCGTTGTGGAGACCTTGGCATATGGCTACACCTTC.

This clone has a single count. V is TRBV29-1 and J is TRBJ2-5, with TRBD1 as a possible D gene (6 bases). Germline assignment: CDR1 SQVTM and CDR2 ANQGSEA. V was trimmed by 6 bases and J by 5 bases, leaving 16 bases between them. The CDR3 loop spans 13 amino acids. The CDR3 spells CSVGRQAAETQYF. The CDR3 DNA is TGCAGCGTCGGACGACAGGCAGCGGAGACCCAGTACTTC.

This chain links TRBV19 with TRBJ2-5; a weak D match, TRBD2 (5 bases). This CDR3 is built from 14 residues. V shed 3 bases and J shed 5 bases, with 13 bases lying between them. Germline CDR1 reads LNHDA; CDR2 reads SQIVND (reference sequence). CDR3 loop: CASSMARRQETQYF. For the CDR3, the DNA is TGTGCCAGTAGTATGGCCCGGAGGCAGGAGACCCAGTACTTC. Full variable domain (missing parts from reference TRBV19 and TRBJ2-5): DGGITQSPKYLFRKEGQNVTLSCEQNLNHDAMYWYRQDPGQGLRLIYYSQIVNDFQKGDIAEGYSVSREKKESFPLTVTSAQKNPTAFYLCASSMARRQETQYFGPGTRLLVL.

The chain combines TRBV19 with TRBJ2-1; D assignment may be TRBD1 or TRBD2 (7 bases each). The CDR3 sequence is 17 residues long. Germline loops: CDR1 LNHDA, CDR2 SQIVND (reference sequence). The germline V and J ends were trimmed by 1 base and 0 bases, with 13 bases remaining between them. DNA for the CDR3: TGTGCCAGTAGTATAGGGTCAGGGGGGGGCTCCTACAATGAGCAGTTCTTC. It translates to CASSIGSGGGSYNEQFF.

This chain joins TRBV6-6 and TRBJ1-1; the match to TRBD1 covers 8 bases. V lost 5 bases to trimming and J lost 5 bases; unmatched junction nucleotides: 7. CDR1 and CDR2 (germline): MNHNY, SVGAGI (reference sequence). This CDR3 is 14 amino acids long. The CDR3 loop reads CASSTKQGGTEAFF. The CDR3 DNA is TGTGCCAGCAGTACCAAACAGGGGGGGACTGAAGCTTTCTTT.

The V and J genes are TRBV2 and TRBJ2-3, with TRBD1 matching 7 bases. V was clipped by 8 bases and J by 1 base; unmatched bases: 9. Germline V CDR1 and CDR2: SNHLY, FYNNEI. The CDR3 sequence is 15 residues long. This chain's CDR3 is CASLTDRAGTDTQYF. The DNA of the CDR3 is TGTGCCAGCCTGACTGACAGGGCTGGCACAGATACGCAGTATTTT.

There are a few counts of this clone. The rearrangement links TRBV5-8 to TRBJ1-2; weak D call: TRBD1 (5 bases). This CDR3 comprises 14 residues. Germline CDR1 reads SGHTS; CDR2 reads YDEGEE. Trimming left V 0 bases short and J 6 bases short, with 12 bases between. The CDR3 bases are TGTGCCAGCAGCTTGGCGGGGGTAGCTCATGGCTACACCTTC. Its translation is CASSLAGVAHGYTF. The full variable domain, rest sourced from reference TRBV5-8 and TRBJ1-2, is EAGVTQSPTHLIKTRGQQATLRCSPISGHTSVYWYQQALGLGLQFLLWYDEGEERNRGNFPPRFSGRQFPNYSSELNVNALELEDSALYLCASSLAGVAHGYTFGSGTRLTVV.

The chain links TRBV9 to TRBJ1-2; D uncertain. V was shortened by 0 bases and J by 4 bases, with 7 bases between the two germline ends. The CDR3 length is 13 residues. Germline lookup yields CDR1 SGDLS and CDR2 YYNGEE. CDR3 in DNA: TGTGCCAGCAGCGTAGGAATGGCCTATGGCTACACCTTC. This codes for CASSVGMAYGYTF.

This clone came up once. V usage is TRBV2 and J usage is TRBJ2-7; 7 bases are shared with TRBD1. This CDR3 spans 14 amino acids. V trimming: 6 bases; J trimming: 3 bases; junction bases outside the gene matches: 8. CDR1 is SNHLY, CDR2 FYNNEI, per germline. The CDR3 region is CASRPGQSSYEQYF. DNA for the CDR3: TGTGCCAGCAGGCCGGGACAGAGCAGCTACGAGCAGTACTTC.